The 30 T cell receptor beta chains below come from one sample, sequenced in a study of PD-1 blockade in mismatch repair-deficient tumors. This table comes from immunoSEQ multiplex PCR, and its TCRdb copy is limited to in-frame clones, with some not included. The table includes fewer than 100,000 clones, roughly 80% detected once. This specimen consisted of peripheral blood, obtained 12 weeks after starting pembrolizumab. The receptors were sampled from an adult with mismatch repair-deficient cancer.

The chain carries TRBV4-2 and TRBJ2-2; 11 bases fit TRBD2. The V and J ends lost 0 bases and 6 bases, in that order; junction bases with no gene match: 6. The CDR3 has 17 amino acids. Germline CDR1 is LGHNA and CDR2 is YNFKEQ. CDR3 residues: CASSQDHLAGGPGELFF. CDR3 DNA sequence: TGTGCCAGCAGCCAAGATCATCTAGCGGGAGGTCCCGGGGAGCTGTTTTTT.

This chain uses TRBV14 with TRBJ2-7; no clear D. Trimming cost V 0 bases and J 6 bases, with 9 bases left between them. The CDR3 loop spans 13 amino acids. The germline V gene encodes CDR1 SGHDN and CDR2 FVKESK. The CDR3, as DNA: TGTGCCAGCAGCCAAGATCTTAAGGGCGAGCAGTACTTC. Its protein is CASSQDLKGEQYF.

The CDR3 DNA reads TGCAGCGTTGAAGAGGTATGGGGTATCGGTGCTTTCTTT. Protein sequence: CSVEEVWGIGAFF. V usage is TRBV29-1 and J usage is TRBJ1-1; D gene uncertain. From germline, CDR1 is SQVTM and CDR2 ANQGSEA. The CDR3 has 13 amino acids. Trimming left V 0 bases short and J 11 bases short, with 16 bases between.

The V and J genes are TRBV19 and TRBJ2-7, with 8 nucleotides matching TRBD1. This CDR3 has 16 amino acids. V dropped 6 bases and J dropped 5; count of bases not matched to a gene: 15. CDR1 is LNHDA and CDR2 is SQIVND in the germline V gene (reference sequence). The CDR3 bases are TGTGCCAGTAGCACCCGTCCGGACAGGGCTTTCAACGAGCAGTACTTC. Translation: CASSTRPDRAFNEQYF.

This clone was detected a few times. The chain has TRBV29-1 and TRBJ1-3, with 9 nucleotides matching TRBD1. The length of the CDR3 is 12 residues. J gave up 4 bases and V 7 bases, and 2 bases lay outside the gene matches. Germline CDR1 SQVTM, CDR2 ANQGSEA. The CDR3 region has the DNA TGCAGCGCCGGACAGGGGGGAAACACCATATATTTT. It translates to CSAGQGGNTIYF.

This chain connects TRBV9 to TRBJ2-7; D not certain. The ends were cut back, 2 bases at V and 3 bases at J, with 9 bases in the middle. This CDR3 is built from 13 residues. Per germline, CDR1 SGDLS and CDR2 YYNGEE. The chain's CDR3 is CASSVDQGYEQYF. The CDR3 bases are TGTGCCAGCAGCGTGGACCAAGGCTACGAGCAGTACTTC.

The chain joins TRBV27 to TRBJ2-5; D call uncertain. The CDR3 contains 12 residues. The V gene lost 6 bases and the J gene lost 7 bases, with 12 bases spanning the gap. CDR1 and CDR2 (germline): MNHEY, SMNVEV (reference sequence). CDR3 DNA: TGTGCCAGCAGCCAGTCCGGCGGGACCCAGTACTTC. Amino acids: CASSQSGGTQYF.

This chain joins TRBV7-3 and TRBJ2-5; D uncertain. V was trimmed by 4 bases and J by 5 bases, leaving 14 bases between them. This CDR3 contains 14 residues. Germline lookup yields CDR1 SGHTA and CDR2 FQGTGA. CDR3 nucleotide sequence: TGTGCCAGCAGCTCAGCCCGGACCGGGGAGACCCAGTACTTC. Residues: CASSSARTGETQYF.

The J gene is TRBJ2-5, the V gene TRBV18; 8 positions agree with TRBD2. Germline values: CDR1 KGHSH, CDR2 LQKENI. V shed 3 bases, J shed 2 bases, and the junction held 5 bases outside the gene matches. The CDR3 is made up of 15 amino acids. CDR3 protein: CASSPALAGQETQYF. As DNA, the CDR3 is TGTGCCAGCTCACCGGCCTTAGCGGGGCAAGAGACCCAGTACTTC.

The table lists this clone with a count of one. V usage is TRBV6-5 and J usage is TRBJ1-4, with D uncertain. V was trimmed by 7 bases and J by 8 bases, leaving 20 bases between them. Germline loops: CDR1 MNHEY, CDR2 SVGAGI. The CDR3 runs 15 residues. CDR3 in amino acids: CASTELSGDQEKLFF. The CDR3 DNA is TGTGCCAGCACCGAGCTATCCGGGGATCAAGAAAAACTGTTTTTT.

In its sample, this clone was seen a few times. CDR3 loop: CSVEDVWTGSETQYF. The DNA of the CDR3 is TGCAGCGTTGAAGATGTCTGGACAGGCTCAGAGACCCAGTACTTC. This chain uses TRBV29-1 with TRBJ2-5, with 7 nucleotides matching TRBD1. Germline lookup yields CDR1 SQVTM and CDR2 ANQGSEA. This CDR3 region has 15 residues. Trimming cost V 0 bases and J 4 bases; bases outside gene matches: 8.

The chain combines TRBV5-1 with TRBJ2-3; D possibly corresponds to TRBD1 (6 bases). This CDR3 spans 16 amino acids. Trimming removed 1 base at V and 2 bases at J, with 14 bases between. CDR1 and CDR2 (germline): SGHRS, YFSETQ. CDR3 nucleotides: TGCGCCAGCAGCTTGCAAGTCAGGGACAACACAGATACGCAGTATTTT. Protein: CASSLQVRDNTDTQYF.

V and J are TRBV7-8 and TRBJ1-1; TRBD1 is a possible D gene (6 bases). The V gene's germline CDR1 is SGHVS and CDR2 FQNEAQ. This CDR3 is built from 15 residues. The V end was cut by 5 bases, the J end by 1 base, with 14 bases between. As DNA, the CDR3 is TGTGCCAGCAGCCAATCGGGGGGGCCGAACACTGAAGCTTTCTTT. Translated: CASSQSGGPNTEAFF.

The rearrangement links TRBV5-6 to TRBJ2-1; D gene unclear. From germline, CDR1 is SGHDT and CDR2 YYEEEE. The CDR3 covers 14 residues. The V end was cut by 0 bases, the J end by 7 bases, with 11 bases between. CDR3 protein: CASSLGGKGNEQFF. The CDR3 DNA reads TGTGCCAGCAGCTTGGGTGGGAAGGGTAATGAGCAGTTCTTC.

The V call is TRBV7-6, the J call TRBJ2-1; 9 nucleotides agree with TRBD2. The V segment lost 1 base and the J segment 7 bases; nucleotides outside the gene matches: 8. There are 16 residues in the CDR3. Germline-derived CDR1 and CDR2 are SGHVS and FNYEAQ. The CDR3 nucleotides are TGTGCCAGCAGCTTAGGTGCTAGCGGGATCGCAAATGAGCAGTTCTTC. It specifies CASSLGASGIANEQFF.

The rearrangement joins TRBV11-3 to TRBJ2-7; 9 bases match TRBD1. The CDR3 covers 15 residues. The V segment lost 5 bases and the J segment 1 base; nucleotides outside the gene matches: 6. Germline V gene sequence: CDR1 SGHNT, CDR2 YENEEA. Here the CDR3 reads CASSQGDRGSYEQYF. CDR3 bases: TGTGCCAGCAGCCAAGGCGACAGGGGGTCCTACGAGCAGTACTTC.

The chain carries TRBV6-6 and TRBJ2-7, with 7 nucleotides matching TRBD2. Germline CDR1 MNHNY, CDR2 SVGAGI (reference sequence). The CDR3 contains 14 residues. The J segment lost 3 bases and the V segment lost 5 bases, leaving 7 bases of the junction unmatched. The CDR3 sequence is CASSQRTRLYEQYF. Written as DNA, the CDR3 is TGTGCCAGCAGTCAACGGACTAGGCTCTACGAGCAGTACTTC.

The rearrangement joins TRBV27 to TRBJ1-4, with 10 bases lining up with TRBD1. The CDR3 runs to 18 residues. V was pared by 8 bases and J by 0 bases, with 12 bases of the junction left unmatched. Germline CDR1 is MNHEY and CDR2 is SMNVEV (reference sequence). CDR3 amino acids: CASPRGGDRGSTNEKLFF. In DNA, the CDR3 is TGTGCCAGCCCTCGGGGGGGGGACAGGGGTTCAACTAATGAAAAACTGTTTTTT.

The chain uses TRBV5-6 and TRBJ2-1; 9 bases match TRBD2. This CDR3 is built from 17 residues. In germline, CDR1 is SGHDT, CDR2 YYEEEE. The V and J ends lost 3 bases and 5 bases, in that order; junction bases with no gene match: 12. CDR3 bases: TGTGCCAGCAGCTCCCACCACGGCGGGAGGGGGAACAATGAGCAGTTCTTC. Its translation is CASSSHHGGRGNNEQFF.

This sequence joins TRBV4-1 and TRBJ1-2; TRBD1 matches at 11 bases. The CDR3 contains 15 residues. Germline lookup yields CDR1 MGHRA and CDR2 YSYEKL. After removal of 1 base from V and 5 bases from J, the junction contained 3 bases not matched to a gene. This CDR3 is CASSQAGQGVYGYTF. The CDR3 nucleotides read TGCGCCAGCAGCCAAGCGGGACAGGGGGTTTATGGCTACACCTTC.

V gene TRBV5-1 combines with J gene TRBJ1-1; TRBD1 is a possible D gene (6 bases). V dropped 0 bases and J dropped 4 bases, with 16 bases sitting between them. This CDR3 has 16 amino acids. Germline V lookup: CDR1 SGHRS, CDR2 YFSETQ. The CDR3 DNA follows: TGCGCCAGCAGCTTGGTGGGGGGGCTGGTCGCCACTGAAGCTTTCTTT. The encoded protein is CASSLVGGLVATEAFF.

The gene calls are TRBV28 and TRBJ1-1; D remains unclear. Germline values: CDR1 MDHEN, CDR2 SYDVKM. The CDR3 length is 13 residues. V was clipped by 1 base and J by 1 base, with 4 bases between them. The CDR3 spells CASSLFQNTEAFF. Here the CDR3 DNA reads TGTGCCAGCAGTTTATTTCAGAACACTGAAGCTTTCTTT.

This chain links TRBV5-1 with TRBJ1-1, with TRBD1 as a possible D gene (6 bases). V was cut by 0 bases and J by 0 bases, with 15 bases left in between. This CDR3 has 17 amino acids. Germline V gene lookup returns CDR1 SGHRS and CDR2 YFSETQ. CDR3 residues: CASSLEQGSNMNTEAFF. The CDR3 bases are TGCGCCAGCAGCTTGGAACAGGGAAGTAACATGAACACTGAAGCTTTCTTT.

This chain connects TRBV6-1 to TRBJ2-7; TRBD2 agrees at 7 bases. Germline-derived CDR1 and CDR2 are MNHNS and SASEGT. V gave up 1 base and J gave up 4 bases; unmatched junction bases: 10. This CDR3 is built from 16 residues. In nucleotides, the CDR3 is TGTGCCAGCAGTGAAGGCCCTGGGGGGGGAGCTTACGAGCAGTACTTC. It is translated as CASSEGPGGGAYEQYF.

The chain recombines TRBV6-1 with TRBJ2-7, with D maybe TRBD2 (5 bases). Deletions cut 7 bases from V and 0 bases from J, with 13 bases between. Germline assignment: CDR1 MNHNS and CDR2 SASEGT. CDR3 length: 14 residues. The DNA of the CDR3 is TGTGCCAGCATTAGGGCAGCGGACTCCTACGAGCAGTACTTC. Its translation is CASIRAADSYEQYF.

The chain is built from TRBV6-1 and TRBJ1-2; perhaps TRBD1 as D (5 bases). This CDR3 has 13 amino acids. Trimming stripped 6 bases from V and 2 bases from J, with 10 bases between. CDR1 is MNHNS, CDR2 SASEGT, per germline. CDR3 nucleotide sequence: TGTGCCAGCAGCTATGACAGAAACTATGGCTACACCTTC. This gives the protein CASSYDRNYGYTF.

V gene TRBV29-1 combines with J gene TRBJ2-7, with a possible D match to TRBD2 (6 bases). CDR3 size: 13 residues. The germline gives CDR1 SQVTM, CDR2 ANQGSEA. V lost 6 bases and J 0 bases, leaving 12 bases between the germline ends. CDR3: CSVERGTSYEQYF. The DNA for the CDR3 is TGCAGCGTGGAACGCGGGACCTCCTACGAGCAGTACTTC.

This chain uses TRBV16 with TRBJ2-2, with a weak D call TRBD1 (6 bases). The CDR3 is 16 residues long. Trimming cost V 1 base and J 1 base, with 10 bases left between them. The V gene's germline CDR1 is KGHSY and CDR2 FQNENV. CDR3 sequence (DNA): TGTGCCAGCAGCCAATTGGAAGGGGGGAACACCGGGGAGCTGTTTTTT. It is translated as CASSQLEGGNTGELFF.

This chain joins TRBV25-1 and TRBJ2-2; possibly TRBD2 for D (6 bases). Per the germline V gene, CDR1 is MGHDK and CDR2 is SYGVNS. This CDR3 has 15 amino acids. V was trimmed by 4 bases and J by 0 bases, leaving 9 bases between them. Here the CDR3 reads CASSAGLTNTGELFF. The DNA for the CDR3 is TGTGCCAGCAGTGCGGGACTGACGAACACCGGGGAGCTGTTTTTT. Variable domain in full (rest from reference TRBV25-1 and TRBJ2-2): EADIYQTPRYLVIGTGKKITLECSQTMGHDKMYWYQQDPGMELHLIHYSYGVNSTEKGDLSSESTVSRIRTEHFPLTLESARPSHTSQYLCASSAGLTNTGELFFGEGSRLTVL.

This clone has just a few counts. The chain joins TRBV21-1 to TRBJ2-2; TRBD2, the table's D call, lacks a check against the DNA. TRBV21-1 is a documented pseudogene. CDR3 length: 17 amino acids. CDR3 nucleotide sequence: TGTGCCAGCAGCAAAGCGCCCCTAGTCAGCTGCACCGGGGAGCTGTTTTTT. It yields the protein CASSKAPLVSCTGELFF.